Each of the 3 T cell receptor beta chains below was sequenced from the same sample in a study of identifying expanded T cells in peripheral blood. TCRdb's copy holds only in-frame clones and misses some; the assay was immunoSEQ multiplex PCR. The sample consists of over 90,000 clones, 88% of them appearing once. Source material: blood. The receptor source for this set is a person aged 18 to 75 in good health.

The chain combines TRBV5-1 with TRBJ2-7; the D is unclear. CDR1 and CDR2 from the germline V gene are SGHRS and YFSETQ. Trimming stripped 1 base from V and 3 bases from J, with 5 bases between. This CDR3 has 12 residues. Here the CDR3 reads CASSLQGYEQYF. In DNA form, the CDR3 reads TGCGCCAGCAGCTTGCAAGGCTACGAGCAGTACTTC.

This chain uses TRBV2 with TRBJ2-1; either TRBD1 or TRBD2 may supply D (5 bases each). The CDR3 is 12 amino acids. V lost 5 bases to trimming and J lost 7 bases, with 9 bases between them. The germline V gene encodes CDR1 SNHLY and CDR2 FYNNEI. CDR3 loop: CASSRDLNEQFF. The CDR3 DNA follows: TGTGCCAGCAGTCGGGACCTGAATGAGCAGTTCTTC.

The CDR3 sequence is CASSLWGTSGDNEQFF. The CDR3 DNA reads as TGTGCCAGCAGCTTGTGGGGGACTAGCGGGGACAATGAGCAGTTCTTC. V and J are TRBV5-6 and TRBJ2-1, with TRBD2 matching 13 bases. The ends lost 1 base at V and 5 bases at J; junction bases unmatched: 3. Germline CDR1 reads SGHDT; CDR2 reads YYEEEE. CDR3 size: 16 residues.